The present entry profiles one TCR beta chain with its context. No antigen is known for it. This sample was taken from a study of Ad26.COV2.S vaccination and SARS-CoV-2 variants. Study-level results: Breadth and depth estimates from TCRs may understate total T cell responses.

Measured with immunoSEQ multiplex PCR; TCRdb has only the in-frame clones, and not every one. The data show 200,000 to 300,000 clones, around 89% seen once. Treatment: roughly 20 received Ad26.COV2.S at low or high dose, single or two shots; several received placebo; per-sample allocation not given. Day 63 after the first injection of vaccine or placebo was the sampling time. A Boston adult aged 18-55 years was the donor. Trimming removed 5 bases from V and 1 base from J; junction bases left unmatched: 8. This CDR3 is 16 amino acids long. Germline-derived CDR1 and CDR2 are MDHEN and SYDVKM. The clonotype comes from a person aged 18 to 59 who received the Ad26.COV2.S COVID-19 vaccine or a placebo. Sequencing was performed on peripheral blood, taken in a trial of Ad26.COV2.S vaccine versus placebo. The rearrangement uses TRBV28 and TRBJ2-7; 10 positions match TRBD2. This CDR3 is CASSESGRAGSYEQYF. CDR3 in DNA: TGTGCCAGCAGTGAAAGCGGGAGGGCCGGGTCCTACGAGCAGTACTTC.